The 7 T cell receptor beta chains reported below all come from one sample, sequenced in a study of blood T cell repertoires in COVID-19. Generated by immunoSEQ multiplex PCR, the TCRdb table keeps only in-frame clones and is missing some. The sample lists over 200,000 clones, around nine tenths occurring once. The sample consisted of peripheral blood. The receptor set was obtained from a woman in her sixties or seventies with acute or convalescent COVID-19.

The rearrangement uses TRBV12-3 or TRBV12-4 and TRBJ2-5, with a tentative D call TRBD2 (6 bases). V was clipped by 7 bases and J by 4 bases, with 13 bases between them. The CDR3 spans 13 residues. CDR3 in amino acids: CASNPEGRETQYF. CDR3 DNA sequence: TGTGCCAGCAATCCGGAGGGCCGAGAGACCCAGTACTTC.

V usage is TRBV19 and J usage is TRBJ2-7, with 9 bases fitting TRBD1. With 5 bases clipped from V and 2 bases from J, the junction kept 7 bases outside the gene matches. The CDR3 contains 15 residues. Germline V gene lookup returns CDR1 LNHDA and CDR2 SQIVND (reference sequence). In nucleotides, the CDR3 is TGTGCCAGTAGTGAGGCCGGGACAGGGACCTACGAGCAGTACTTC. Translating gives CASSEAGTGTYEQYF.

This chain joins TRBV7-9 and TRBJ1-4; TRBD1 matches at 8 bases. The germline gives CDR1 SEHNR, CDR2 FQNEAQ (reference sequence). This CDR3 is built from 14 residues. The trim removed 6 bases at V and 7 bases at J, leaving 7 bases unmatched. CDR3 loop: CASRLGTGTEKLFF. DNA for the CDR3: TGTGCCAGCAGACTCGGGACAGGTACTGAAAAACTGTTTTTT.

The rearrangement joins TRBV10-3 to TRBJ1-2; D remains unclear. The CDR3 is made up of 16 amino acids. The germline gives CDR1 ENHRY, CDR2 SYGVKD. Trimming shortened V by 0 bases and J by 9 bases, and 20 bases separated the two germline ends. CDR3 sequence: CAISESRGGRPLSYTF. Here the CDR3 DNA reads TGTGCCATCAGTGAGTCGCGGGGAGGACGGCCTCTAAGCTACACCTTC.

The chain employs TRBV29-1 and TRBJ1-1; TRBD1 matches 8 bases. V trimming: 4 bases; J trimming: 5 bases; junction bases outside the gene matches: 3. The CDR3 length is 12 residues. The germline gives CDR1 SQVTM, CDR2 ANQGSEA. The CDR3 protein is CSVADRGTEAFF. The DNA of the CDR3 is TGCAGCGTTGCTGACAGGGGAACTGAAGCTTTCTTT.

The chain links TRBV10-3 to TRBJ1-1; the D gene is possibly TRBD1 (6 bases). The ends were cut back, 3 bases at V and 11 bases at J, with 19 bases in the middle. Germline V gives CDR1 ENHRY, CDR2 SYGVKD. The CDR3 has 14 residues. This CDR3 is CAISDQQGGGGAFF. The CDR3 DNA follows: TGTGCCATCAGTGACCAACAGGGTGGCGGTGGCGCTTTCTTT.

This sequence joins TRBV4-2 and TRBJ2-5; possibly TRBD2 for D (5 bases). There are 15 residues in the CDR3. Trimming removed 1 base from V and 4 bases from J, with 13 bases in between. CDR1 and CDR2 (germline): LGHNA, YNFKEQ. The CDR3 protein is CASSQGGGGPETQYF. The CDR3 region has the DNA TGTGCCAGCAGCCAAGGAGGAGGAGGTCCAGAGACCCAGTACTTC.